A selection of T cell receptor beta chains follows, all from one sample in a study of CD8+CD57+ T cells in acquired aplastic anemia. In TCRdb, the reads were re-called with MiXCR into one record per CDR3 protein. The sample yields about 190,000 distinct CDR3 sequences, roughly 56% seen once. Sample: sorted CD4+, CD8+, or CD8+CD57+ T cells (not recorded which) from PBMCs. The receptors were gathered from a human donor in good health, serving as a control. Each CDR3 is given with its conserved first and last residue. A D gene is named only where the DNA matches it firmly. Only some rows state a clone size, as once, few, many or a class for expanded clones.

j_gene: TRBJ2-7
v_gene: TRBV10-3
abundance: NA
d_gene: NA
CDR3nt: TGTGCCATCAGTGAGTCAACCCCTGCTCTCGAGCAGTACTTC
CDR3aa: CAISESTPALEQYF

j_gene: TRBJ1-3
v_gene: TRBV19
abundance: NA
d_gene: NA
CDR3nt: TGTGCCAGTTCCCATCCGAGGGGGTCTGGAAACACCATATATTTT
CDR3aa: CASSHPRGSGNTIYF

j_gene: TRBJ1-1
v_gene: TRBV13
abundance: many
d_gene: TRBD1
CDR3nt: TGTGCCAGCAGCTGGGGACAGGCGGTGTTTGCTTTCTTT
CDR3aa: CASSWGQAVFAFF

j_gene: TRBJ2-1
v_gene: TRBV19
abundance: NA
d_gene: TRBD1
CDR3nt: TGTGCCAGTTCGAAAACACGGGACAGGGGTGCGCAGTTCTTC
CDR3aa: CASSKTRDRGAQFF

j_gene: TRBJ1-3
v_gene: TRBV7-9
abundance: many
d_gene: NA
CDR3nt: TGTGCCAGCAGCTTAATGGGGGGCCCTGGAAACACCATATATTTT
CDR3aa: CASSLMGGPGNTIYF

j_gene: TRBJ2-1
v_gene: TRBV28
abundance: few
d_gene: TRBD2
CDR3nt: TGTGCCAGTACCAGCGGGGCTTACACCGGGGATGAGCAGTTCTTC
CDR3aa: CASTSGAYTGDEQFF

j_gene: TRBJ2-1
v_gene: TRBV24-1
abundance: many
d_gene: NA
CDR3nt: TGTGCCACCAAGGACTTATACAATGAGCAGTTCTTC
CDR3aa: CATKDLYNEQFF

j_gene: TRBJ1-6
v_gene: TRBV7-2
abundance: NA
d_gene: NA
CDR3nt: TGTGCCAGCAGCTTACGAGGACAGAAGGATTTACCCCTCCACTTT
CDR3aa: CASSLRGQKDLPLHF

j_gene: TRBJ2-7
v_gene: TRBV6-1
abundance: NA
d_gene: TRBD1
CDR3nt: TGTGCCAGCAGCAGTGACAGGGCTGATTACGAGCAGTACTTC
CDR3aa: CASSSDRADYEQYF

j_gene: TRBJ1-4
v_gene: TRBV7-6
abundance: NA
d_gene: NA
CDR3nt: TGTGCCAGCAGCTTAGGAGCGGGGGGCAATGAAAAACTGTTTTTT
CDR3aa: CASSLGAGGNEKLFF

j_gene: TRBJ1-1
v_gene: TRBV7-9
abundance: NA
d_gene: NA
CDR3nt: TGTGCCAGCAGCCCGCGGGTAGCCCTGAACACTGAAGCTTTCTTT
CDR3aa: CASSPRVALNTEAFF

j_gene: TRBJ2-7
v_gene: TRBV7-9
abundance: NA
d_gene: NA
CDR3nt: TGTGCCAGCAGCCAAGTGGGGCGGTACTCCTACGAGCAGTACTTC
CDR3aa: CASSQVGRYSYEQYF

j_gene: TRBJ2-7
v_gene: TRBV4-2
abundance: many
d_gene: NA
CDR3nt: TGTGCCAGCAGCCATATACAACAGGCCTACGAGCAGTACTTC
CDR3aa: CASSHIQQAYEQYF

j_gene: TRBJ1-2
v_gene: TRBV7-8
abundance: many
d_gene: TRBD1
CDR3nt: TGTGCCAGCAGCTTAGAGACAGGGAGGTTAGATGGCTACACCTTC
CDR3aa: CASSLETGRLDGYTF

j_gene: TRBJ1-6
v_gene: TRBV5-1
abundance: many
d_gene: TRBD1
CDR3nt: TGCGCCAGCAGCTTCGACAGGGAGACACCCCTCCACTTT
CDR3aa: CASSFDRETPLHF

j_gene: TRBJ1-1
v_gene: TRBV9
abundance: many
d_gene: TRBD1
CDR3nt: TGTGCCAGCAGCGTAGGTCAGGGGGCGGGAGGGACTGAAGCTTTCTTT
CDR3aa: CASSVGQGAGGTEAFF

j_gene: TRBJ2-3
v_gene: TRBV9
abundance: many
d_gene: TRBD1
CDR3nt: TGTGCCAGCAGCATACAGGGGTATAGCACAGATACGCAGTATTTT
CDR3aa: CASSIQGYSTDTQYF

j_gene: TRBJ2-7
v_gene: TRBV7-2
abundance: NA
d_gene: NA
CDR3nt: TGTGCCAGCAGCTTAGACCGCACTTACGAGCAGTACTTC
CDR3aa: CASSLDRTYEQYF

j_gene: TRBJ2-7
v_gene: TRBV29-1
abundance: NA
d_gene: NA
CDR3nt: TGCAGCGCGGAGGACTTGCTTTTAAACGAGCAGTACTTC
CDR3aa: CSAEDLLLNEQYF

j_gene: TRBJ2-5
v_gene: TRBV9
abundance: NA
d_gene: NA
CDR3nt: TGTGCCAGCAGCGGGCGGTACCAAGAGACCAAGTACTTC
CDR3aa: CASSGRYQETKYF

j_gene: TRBJ1-1
v_gene: TRBV9
abundance: many
d_gene: NA
CDR3nt: TGTGCCAGCAGCGTAGGCGGGAGTAGCACTGAAGCTTTCTTT
CDR3aa: CASSVGGSSTEAFF

j_gene: TRBJ2-2
v_gene: TRBV3-2
abundance: many
d_gene: NA
CDR3nt: NA
CDR3aa: CARVGSGALPNTGELFF

j_gene: TRBJ2-3
v_gene: TRBV7-2
abundance: NA
d_gene: NA
CDR3nt: TGTGCCAGCAGCTTAGGGCCGGGGATGACAGATACGCAGTATTTT
CDR3aa: CASSLGPGMTDTQYF

j_gene: TRBJ2-7
v_gene: TRBV9
abundance: NA
d_gene: NA
CDR3nt: TGTGCCAGCAGCTTGGGGGCACCCGGGGATGGGTCCTACGAGCAGTACTTC
CDR3aa: CASSLGAPGDGSYEQYF

j_gene: TRBJ1-5
v_gene: TRBV7-2
abundance: many
d_gene: NA
CDR3nt: TGTGCCAGCAGCTTTAGCAGGGGAAATCAGCCCCAGCATTTT
CDR3aa: CASSFSRGNQPQHF

j_gene: TRBJ1-6
v_gene: TRBV10-2
abundance: NA
d_gene: NA
CDR3nt: TGCGCCATCAGGGGCAGGGAGGGTTCACCCCTCCACTTT
CDR3aa: CAIRGREGSPLHF

j_gene: TRBJ2-1
v_gene: TRBV9
abundance: NA
d_gene: TRBD2
CDR3nt: TGTGCCAGCAGCAGGACTAGCGGGGGGGCCAGGTCCTACAATGAGCAGTTCTTC
CDR3aa: CASSRTSGGARSYNEQFF

j_gene: TRBJ1-2
v_gene: TRBV29-1
abundance: NA
d_gene: NA
CDR3nt: TGCAGCGTTGATGAAGGGTCGAGAGGCTACACCTTC
CDR3aa: CSVDEGSRGYTF

j_gene: TRBJ1-5
v_gene: TRBV6-5
abundance: many
d_gene: NA
CDR3nt: TGTGCCAGCAGGCCAATTACAGGGAACAAGCCCCAGCATTTT
CDR3aa: CASRPITGNKPQHF

j_gene: TRBJ2-1
v_gene: TRBV7-3
abundance: many
d_gene: NA
CDR3nt: TGTGCCAGCAGCGCTGCGGGGGCCCTAAACAATGAGCAGTTCTTC
CDR3aa: CASSAAGALNNEQFF

j_gene: TRBJ1-4
v_gene: TRBV2
abundance: many
d_gene: NA
CDR3nt: TGTGCCAGCAGTGAAATAACGGCGAGTGAAAAACTGTTTTTT
CDR3aa: CASSEITASEKLFF

j_gene: TRBJ2-2
v_gene: TRBV19
abundance: many
d_gene: TRBD2
CDR3nt: TGTGCCAGCTCGACTAAGCGGGGGAGTTGGTCCGGGGAGCTGTTTTTT
CDR3aa: CASSTKRGSWSGELFF

j_gene: TRBJ2-3
v_gene: TRBV24-1
abundance: NA
d_gene: NA
CDR3nt: TGTGCCACCAGTGATCAGGACGGGGATACGCAGTATTTT
CDR3aa: CATSDQDGDTQYF